Listed here are 10 T cell receptor beta chains from one sample, sequenced in a study of T cell responses to AZD1222 COVID-19 vaccine (dated by TCRdb to the early 2020s). The sample's time point label is to be understood as: about 28 days (+/-7) after the second vaccine dose. Library creation used the immunoSEQ multiplex PCR assay. The immuneACCESS repertoire file appears here via TCRdb, limited to in-frame rearrangements. These files lack a portion of the clones; in checked studies, under half of the deficit traces to unresolved V genes, and the cause of the others is not known. The sample table records tens of thousands of clones; 80% to 90% of these occur just once. About an eighth of the sample is held by the ten biggest clonotypes. The sequencing here drew on peripheral blood, taken 28 days after the second AZD1222 dose. The receptors derive from an adult who received the AZD1222 COVID-19 vaccine.

CDR3 protein: CSVRRTLTAYGYTF. CDR3 nucleotide sequence: TGCAGCGTTCGAAGGACTCTTACCGCCTATGGCTACACCTTC. The chain employs TRBV29-1 and TRBJ1-2; no clear D. The CDR3 length is 14 residues. V was trimmed by 5 bases and J by 4 bases, leaving 17 bases between them. Germline-derived CDR1 and CDR2 are SQVTM and ANQGSEA. The variable domain in full, with the rest retrieved from reference TRBV29-1 and TRBJ1-2, is SAVISQKPSRDICQRGTSLTIQCQVDSQVTMMFWYRQQPGQSLTLIATANQGSEATYESGFVIDKFPISRPNLTFSTLTVSNMSPEDSSIYLCSVRRTLTAYGYTFGSGTRLTVV.

V is TRBV4-2 and J is TRBJ2-5; no firm D call. Trimming took off 3 bases at V and 5 bases at J, with 7 bases between the two ends. CDR1 LGHNA and CDR2 YNFKEQ come from the germline V gene. The CDR3 length is 12 residues. Written as DNA, the CDR3 is TGTGCCAGCAGCCAGGCGGAGGAGACCCAGTACTTC. It translates to CASSQAEETQYF.

The rearrangement uses TRBV3-1 (or the pseudogene TRBV3-2) and TRBJ2-1; D not certain. This CDR3 spans 13 amino acids. Germline V lookup: CDR1 LGHDT, CDR2 YNNKEL (reference sequence). Between the trimmed V and J ends, which lost 4 bases and 9 bases, there was a span of 13 bases. CDR3 bases: TGTGCCAGCAGCCTCGTAGGGATCGGTGAGCAGTTCTTC. Translation: CASSLVGIGEQFF.

The V and J genes are TRBV28 and TRBJ1-5; no reliable D call. CDR3 size: 15 residues. Trimming removed 2 bases at V and 0 bases at J, with 8 bases between. CDR1 and CDR2 from the germline V gene are MDHEN and SYDVKM. CDR3 in amino acids: CASSLLSYSNQPQHF. The DNA for the CDR3 is TGTGCCAGCAGTTTACTCAGTTATAGCAATCAGCCCCAGCATTTT.

This chain connects TRBV5-1 to TRBJ2-3, with 10 bases aligning to TRBD2. Germline lookup yields CDR1 SGHRS and CDR2 YFSETQ. Trimming cost V 4 bases and J 2 bases; bases outside gene matches: 10. The CDR3 runs 17 residues. Here the CDR3 DNA reads TGCGCCAGCAGCCCTGGAACTAGCGGGGTCAACACAGATACGCAGTATTTT. This encodes CASSPGTSGVNTDTQYF.

This clone was seen just once. The chain carries TRBV11-3 and TRBJ2-1; unclear D gene. V lost 2 bases and J lost 4, with 6 bases in between. This CDR3 is 13 amino acids long. Germline V gene data show CDR1 as SGHNT and CDR2 as YENEEA. The CDR3 nucleotides read TGTGCCAGCAGCTTATCTACGTACAATGAGCAGTTCTTC. Its translation: CASSLSTYNEQFF.

The chain has TRBV7-3 and TRBJ2-3, with 7 bases identical to TRBD2. V gave up 3 bases and J gave up 6 bases; unmatched junction bases: 18. CDR3 length: 18 residues. Germline V gene data show CDR1 as SGHTA and CDR2 as FQGTGA. CDR3 sequence (DNA): TGTGCCAGCAGCTTTTGGGCTAGCGGACCACACCTTAGGGATACGCAGTATTTT. Translating it yields CASSFWASGPHLRDTQYF.

The rearrangement joins TRBV29-1 to TRBJ2-5; maybe TRBD2 (6 bases). Trimming stripped 8 bases from V and 7 bases from J, with 14 bases between. The V gene's germline CDR1 is SQVTM and CDR2 ANQGSEA. The CDR3 length is 11 residues. CDR3 coding DNA: TGCAGCACCGGACTCGGGGGGACCCAGTACTTC. Its translation: CSTGLGGTQYF.

The genes are TRBV11-3 and TRBJ2-7; TRBD1 agrees at 10 bases. The CDR3 sequence is 14 residues long. The J segment lost 2 bases and the V segment lost 5 bases, leaving 3 bases of the junction unmatched. CDR1 is SGHNT and CDR2 is YENEEA in the germline V gene. Here the CDR3 reads CASSPGQGTYEQYF. DNA for the CDR3: TGTGCCAGCAGCCCGGGACAGGGGACCTACGAGCAGTACTTC.

The chain recombines TRBV19 with TRBJ1-5; TRBD1 agrees at 8 bases. Germline loops: CDR1 LNHDA, CDR2 SQIVND (reference sequence). V was pared by 5 bases and J by 0 bases, with 6 bases of the junction left unmatched. This CDR3 has 16 amino acids. The CDR3 is CASSPHRGVSNQPQHF. The CDR3 nucleotides are TGTGCCAGTAGTCCCCACAGGGGGGTTAGCAATCAGCCCCAGCATTTT.